The TCR beta chain described here comes from a study of PD-1 blockade in classical Hodgkin lymphoma. Broader study findings: Newly diagnosed patients were said to have less baseline TCR diversity than healthy donors did. While CD8+ TCR diversity did not rise significantly by C4D1, CD4+ TCR diversity did. Complete responders showed a baseline diversity that resembled the diversity of newly diagnosed patients. Prior therapy or disease activity may underlie the repertoire differences, whose causes remain undefined.

A word on this clone: Antigen: not known.

Time point meaning: cycle 4 day 1 (C4D1), after five to seven weeks of nivolumab. Every patient relapsed after autologous stem cell transplantation, and brentuximab vedotin exposure varied. Here immunoSEQ multiplex PCR was the method, and the copy in TCRdb shows in-frame clones only, minus some. The table shows tens of thousands of clones, with about 80% occurring only once. The starting material was peripheral blood mononuclear cells (PBMCs), obtained before the fourth cycle of nivolumab. The receptor was isolated from a human donor with classical Hodgkin lymphoma.

The CDR3 region has the DNA TGTGCCAGCAGTGAAGGCGGAGCGGGAGCTCACGAGCAGTACTTC. It is translated as CASSEGGAGAHEQYF. The rearrangement joins TRBV2 to TRBJ2-7; TRBD2 aligns across 8 bases. This CDR3 is built from 15 residues. V shed 1 base, J shed 5 bases, and the junction held 7 bases outside the gene matches. The germline V gene has CDR1 SNHLY and CDR2 FYNNEI.